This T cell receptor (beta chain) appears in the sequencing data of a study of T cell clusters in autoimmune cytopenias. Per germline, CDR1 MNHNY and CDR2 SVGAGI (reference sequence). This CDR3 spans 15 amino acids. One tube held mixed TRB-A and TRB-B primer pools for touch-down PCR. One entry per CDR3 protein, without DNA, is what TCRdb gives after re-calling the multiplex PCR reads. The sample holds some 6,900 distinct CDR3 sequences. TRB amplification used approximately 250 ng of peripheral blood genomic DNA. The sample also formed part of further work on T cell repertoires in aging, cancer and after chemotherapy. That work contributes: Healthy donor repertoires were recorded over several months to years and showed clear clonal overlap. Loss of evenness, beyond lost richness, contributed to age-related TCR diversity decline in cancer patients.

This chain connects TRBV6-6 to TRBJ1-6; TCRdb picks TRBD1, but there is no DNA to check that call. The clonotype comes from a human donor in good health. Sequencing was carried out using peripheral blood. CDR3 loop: CASSYSFTRGTPLHF.